This T cell receptor beta chain was identified in a study of spatial heterogeneity in lung cancer. Each TCR cDNA molecule bore a unique molecular identifier. TCRdb fed the 5' RACE reads into MiXCR, producing one record per CDR3 protein. The sample holds about 2,100 distinct CDR3 sequences, more than 8.5% seen once. Trimming at V came to 5 bases and at J to 2 bases, leaving 3 bases not matched to a gene. This CDR3 has 14 residues. Germline V gives CDR1 DFQATT, CDR2 SNEGSKA (reference sequence). By sample fraction, this clonotype is medium-sized (0.01 to 0.1%). Time point given: sample taken at primary tumor resection. In each case, whole RNA from tumor, nontumor lung or frozen PBMC was sequenced unsorted.

The chain uses TRBV20-1 and TRBJ2-1; 10 bases match TRBD2. This clonotype was sampled from a female donor with early-stage non-small cell lung cancer. This sample comprised normal lung tissue next to the tumor, obtained at surgery. The CDR3 DNA reads as TGCAGTGCTCCTACTAGCGGGGCCTACAATGAGCAGTTCTTC. Encoded protein: CSAPTSGAYNEQFF.